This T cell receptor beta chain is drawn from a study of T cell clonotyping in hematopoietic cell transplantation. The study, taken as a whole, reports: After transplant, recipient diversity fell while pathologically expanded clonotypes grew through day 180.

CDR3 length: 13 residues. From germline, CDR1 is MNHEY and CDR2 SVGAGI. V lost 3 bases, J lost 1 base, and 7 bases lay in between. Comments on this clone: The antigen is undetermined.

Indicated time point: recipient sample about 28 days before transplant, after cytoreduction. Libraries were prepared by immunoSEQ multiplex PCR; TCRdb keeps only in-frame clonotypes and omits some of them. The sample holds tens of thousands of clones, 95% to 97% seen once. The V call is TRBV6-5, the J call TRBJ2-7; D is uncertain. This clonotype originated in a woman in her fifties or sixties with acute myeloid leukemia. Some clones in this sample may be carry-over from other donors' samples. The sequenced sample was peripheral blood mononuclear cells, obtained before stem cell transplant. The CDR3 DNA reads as TGTGCCAGCAGTTATTCCAGGTCCTACGAGCAGTACTTC. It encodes CASSYSRSYEQYF.